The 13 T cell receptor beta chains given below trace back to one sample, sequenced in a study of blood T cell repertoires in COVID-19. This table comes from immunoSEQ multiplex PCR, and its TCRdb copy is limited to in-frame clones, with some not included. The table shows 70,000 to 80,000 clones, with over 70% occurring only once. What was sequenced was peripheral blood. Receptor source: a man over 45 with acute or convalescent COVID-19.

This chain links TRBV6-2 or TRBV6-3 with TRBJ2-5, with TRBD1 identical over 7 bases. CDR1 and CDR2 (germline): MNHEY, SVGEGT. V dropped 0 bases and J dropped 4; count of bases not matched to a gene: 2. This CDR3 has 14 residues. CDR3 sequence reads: CASSYSTGLETQYF. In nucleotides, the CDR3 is TGTGCCAGCAGTTACTCGACAGGGTTAGAGACCCAGTACTTC.

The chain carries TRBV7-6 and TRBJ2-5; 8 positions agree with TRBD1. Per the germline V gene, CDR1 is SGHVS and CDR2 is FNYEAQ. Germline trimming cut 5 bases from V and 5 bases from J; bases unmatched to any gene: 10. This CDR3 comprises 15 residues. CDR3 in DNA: TGTGCCAGCAGCCCAAGACAGGGGCGTGTGGAGACCCAGTACTTC. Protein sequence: CASSPRQGRVETQYF.

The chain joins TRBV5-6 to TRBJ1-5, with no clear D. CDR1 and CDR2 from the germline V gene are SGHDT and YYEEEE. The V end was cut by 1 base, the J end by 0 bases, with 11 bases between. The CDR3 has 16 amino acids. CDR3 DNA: TGTGCCAGCAGCTTGTGGGTGACTTATAGCAATCAGCCCCAGCATTTT. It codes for CASSLWVTYSNQPQHF.

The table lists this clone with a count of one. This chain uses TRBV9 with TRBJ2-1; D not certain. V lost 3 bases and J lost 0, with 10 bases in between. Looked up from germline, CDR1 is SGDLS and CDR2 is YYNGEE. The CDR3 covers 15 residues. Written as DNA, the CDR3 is TGTGCCAGCAGCGCCCAGTTGTACTCCTACAATGAGCAGTTCTTC. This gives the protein CASSAQLYSYNEQFF.

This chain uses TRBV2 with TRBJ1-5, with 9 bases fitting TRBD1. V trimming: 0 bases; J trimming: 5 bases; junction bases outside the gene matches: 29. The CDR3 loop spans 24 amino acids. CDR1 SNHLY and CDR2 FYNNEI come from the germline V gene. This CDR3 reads CASSEAHPGTGRSWGFMRHQPQHF. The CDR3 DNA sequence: TGTGCCAGCAGTGAAGCCCATCCCGGGACAGGGCGGTCGTGGGGATTTATGAGGCATCAGCCCCAGCATTTT.

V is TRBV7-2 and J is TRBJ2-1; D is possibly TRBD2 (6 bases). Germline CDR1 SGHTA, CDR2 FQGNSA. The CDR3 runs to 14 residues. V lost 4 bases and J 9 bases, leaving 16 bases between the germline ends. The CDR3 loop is CASSSNFQGGEQFF. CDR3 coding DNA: TGTGCCAGCAGCTCGAACTTCCAGGGAGGTGAGCAGTTCTTC.

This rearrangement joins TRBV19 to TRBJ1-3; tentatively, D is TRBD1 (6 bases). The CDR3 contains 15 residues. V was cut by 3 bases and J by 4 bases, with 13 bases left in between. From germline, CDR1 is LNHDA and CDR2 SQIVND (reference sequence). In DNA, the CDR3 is TGTGCCAGTAGTATGAGGCAGGGGATCGGAAACACCATATATTTT. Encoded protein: CASSMRQGIGNTIYF. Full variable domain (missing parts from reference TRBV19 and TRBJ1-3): DGGITQSPKYLFRKEGQNVTLSCEQNLNHDAMYWYRQDPGQGLRLIYYSQIVNDFQKGDIAEGYSVSREKKESFPLTVTSAQKNPTAFYLCASSMRQGIGNTIYFGEGSWLTVV.

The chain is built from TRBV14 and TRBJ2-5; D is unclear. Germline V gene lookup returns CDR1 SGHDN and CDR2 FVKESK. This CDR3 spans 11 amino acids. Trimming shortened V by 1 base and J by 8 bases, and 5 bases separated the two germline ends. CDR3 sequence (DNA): TGTGCCAGCAGCCAAGCGACAACCCAGTACTTC. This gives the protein CASSQATTQYF. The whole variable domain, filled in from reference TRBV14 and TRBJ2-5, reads EAGVTQFPSHSVIEKGQTVTLRCDPISGHDNLYWYRRVMGKEIKFLLHFVKESKQDESGMPNNRFLAERTGGTYSTLKVQPAELEDSGVYFCASSQATTQYFGPGTRLLVL.

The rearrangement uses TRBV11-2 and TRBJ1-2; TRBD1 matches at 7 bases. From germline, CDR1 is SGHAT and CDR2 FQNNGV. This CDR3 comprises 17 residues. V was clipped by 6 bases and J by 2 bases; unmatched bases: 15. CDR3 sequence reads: CASRDLKHHRGNYGYTF. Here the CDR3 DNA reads TGTGCCAGCAGAGACTTAAAACATCACAGGGGCAACTATGGCTACACCTTC.

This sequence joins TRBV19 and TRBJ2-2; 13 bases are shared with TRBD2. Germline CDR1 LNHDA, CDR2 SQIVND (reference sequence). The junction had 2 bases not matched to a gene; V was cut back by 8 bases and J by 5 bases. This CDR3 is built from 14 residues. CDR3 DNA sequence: TGTGCCAGTGCGGGACTAGCGGGAACCGGGGAGCTGTTTTTT. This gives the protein CASAGLAGTGELFF. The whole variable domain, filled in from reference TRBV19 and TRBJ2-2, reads DGGITQSPKYLFRKEGQNVTLSCEQNLNHDAMYWYRQDPGQGLRLIYYSQIVNDFQKGDIAEGYSVSREKKESFPLTVTSAQKNPTAFYLCASAGLAGTGELFFGEGSRLTVL.

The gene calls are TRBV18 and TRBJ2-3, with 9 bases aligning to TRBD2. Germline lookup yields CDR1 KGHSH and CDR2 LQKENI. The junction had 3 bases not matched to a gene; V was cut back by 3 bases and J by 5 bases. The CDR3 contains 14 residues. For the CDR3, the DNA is TGTGCCAGCTCACCGACTAGCGGCAGAGATACGCAGTATTTT. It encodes CASSPTSGRDTQYF. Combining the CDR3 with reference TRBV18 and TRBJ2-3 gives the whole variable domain NAGVMQNPRHLVRRRGQEARLRCSPMKGHSHVYWYRQLPEEGLKFMVYLQKENIIDESGMPKERFSAEFPKEGPSILRIQQVVRGDSAAYFCASSPTSGRDTQYFGPGTRLTVL.

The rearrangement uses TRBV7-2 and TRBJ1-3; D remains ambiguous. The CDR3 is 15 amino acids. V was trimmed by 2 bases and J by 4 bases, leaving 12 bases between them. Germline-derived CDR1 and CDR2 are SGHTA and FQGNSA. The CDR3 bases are TGTGCCAGCAGCTTATCTGGAGGGTACGGAAACACCATATATTTT. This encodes CASSLSGGYGNTIYF.

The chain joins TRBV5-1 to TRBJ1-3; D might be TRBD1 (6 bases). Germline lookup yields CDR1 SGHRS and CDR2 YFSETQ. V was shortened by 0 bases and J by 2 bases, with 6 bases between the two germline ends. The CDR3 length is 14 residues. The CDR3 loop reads CASSLDRAGNTIYF. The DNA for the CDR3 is TGCGCCAGCAGCTTGGACAGGGCTGGAAACACCATATATTTT.